The source of this TCR beta chain is a study of spatial heterogeneity in lung cancer. Overall study: The study consistently detected more beta-chain than alpha-chain sequences.

With 1 base removed from V and 7 bases from J, the gap between germline ends came to 17 bases. The CDR3 has 15 amino acids. Germline V lookup: CDR1 SGHAT, CDR2 FQNNGV. TCRdb used MiXCR to reprocess the 5' RACE reads, holding one entry per CDR3 protein. In the table there are tens of thousands of distinct CDR3 sequences, 9.5% to 15% of which are singletons. Time point described: sample taken at primary tumor resection. The donors were 72 patients with non-small cell lung cancer that was early-stage and untreated. Unsorted whole RNA samples from tumor, nontumor lung or frozen PBMC were sequenced. Sequencing was performed on PBMCs, taken at surgery. The origin of this receptor is a male donor with early-stage non-small cell lung cancer. The chain joins TRBV11-2 to TRBJ2-7; a possible D gene is TRBD1 (6 bases). CDR3 nucleotides: TGTGCCAGCAGCTTAGGGACAGCCACCGCGGAGGAGCAGTACTTC. Encoded protein: CASSLGTATAEEQYF.